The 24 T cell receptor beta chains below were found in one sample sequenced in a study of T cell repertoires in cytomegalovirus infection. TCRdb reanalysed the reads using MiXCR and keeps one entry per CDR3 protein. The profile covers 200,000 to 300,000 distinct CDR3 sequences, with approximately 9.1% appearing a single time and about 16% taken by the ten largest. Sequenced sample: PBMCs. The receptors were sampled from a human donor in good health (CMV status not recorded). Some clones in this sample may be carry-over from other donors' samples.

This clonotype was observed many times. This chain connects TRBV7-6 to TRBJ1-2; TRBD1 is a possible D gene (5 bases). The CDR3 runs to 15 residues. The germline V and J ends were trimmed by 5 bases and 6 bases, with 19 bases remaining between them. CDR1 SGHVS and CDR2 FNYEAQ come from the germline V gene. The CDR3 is CASSPLGAGPDGYTF. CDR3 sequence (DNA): TGTGCCAGCAGCCCTCTAGGGGCAGGGCCCGATGGCTACACCTTC. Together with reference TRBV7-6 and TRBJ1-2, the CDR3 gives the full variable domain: GAGVSQSPRYKVTKRGQDVALRCDPISGHVSLYWYRQALGQGPEFLTYFNYEAQQDKSGLPNDRFSAERPEGSISTLTIQRTEQRDSAMYRCASSPLGAGPDGYTFGSGTRLTVV.

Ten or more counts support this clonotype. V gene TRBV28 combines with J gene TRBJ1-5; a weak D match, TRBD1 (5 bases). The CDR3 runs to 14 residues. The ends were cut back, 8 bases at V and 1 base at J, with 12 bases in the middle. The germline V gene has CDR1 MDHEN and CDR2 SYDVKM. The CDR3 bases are TGTGCCAGCGTTGGGGGGACCAGCAATCAGCCCCAGCATTTT. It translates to CASVGGTSNQPQHF.

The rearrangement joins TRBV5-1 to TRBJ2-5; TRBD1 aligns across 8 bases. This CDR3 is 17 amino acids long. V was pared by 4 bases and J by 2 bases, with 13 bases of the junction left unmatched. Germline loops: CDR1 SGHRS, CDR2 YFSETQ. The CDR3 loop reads CASSGGGTGRPQETQYF. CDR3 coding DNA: TGCGCCAGCAGCGGAGGCGGGACAGGACGACCTCAAGAGACCCAGTACTTC.

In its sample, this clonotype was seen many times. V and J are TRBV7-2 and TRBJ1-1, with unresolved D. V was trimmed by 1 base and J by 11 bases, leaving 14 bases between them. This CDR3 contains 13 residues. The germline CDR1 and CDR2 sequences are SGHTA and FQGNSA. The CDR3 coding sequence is TGTGCCAGCAGCTTAGACCCGGGCTCTGCGGCTTTCTTT. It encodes CASSLDPGSAAFF. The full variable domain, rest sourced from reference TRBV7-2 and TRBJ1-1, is GAGVSQSPSNKVTEKGKDVELRCDPISGHTALYWYRQSLGQGLEFLIYFQGNSAPDKSGLPSDRFSAERTGGSVSTLTIQRTQQEDSAVYLCASSLDPGSAAFFGQGTRLTVV.

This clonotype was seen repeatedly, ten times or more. CDR3 bases: TGTGCCAGCAGCTTAGATCAACTCGAGGGCATTCAGTACTTC. As protein: CASSLDQLEGIQYF. The rearrangement links TRBV7-2 to TRBJ2-4, with D possibly matching TRBD2 (5 bases). V lost 1 base and J lost 9, with 13 bases in between. The CDR3 extends over 14 amino acids. Germline V gene data show CDR1 as SGHTA and CDR2 as FQGNSA.

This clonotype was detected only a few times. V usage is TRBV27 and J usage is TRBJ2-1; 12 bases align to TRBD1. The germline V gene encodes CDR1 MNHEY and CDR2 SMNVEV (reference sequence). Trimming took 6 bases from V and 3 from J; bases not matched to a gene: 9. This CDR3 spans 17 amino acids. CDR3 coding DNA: TGTGCCAGCAGAGGGACAGGGGGCTCTATTAGCTACAATGAGCAGTTCTTC. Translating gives CASRGTGGSISYNEQFF.

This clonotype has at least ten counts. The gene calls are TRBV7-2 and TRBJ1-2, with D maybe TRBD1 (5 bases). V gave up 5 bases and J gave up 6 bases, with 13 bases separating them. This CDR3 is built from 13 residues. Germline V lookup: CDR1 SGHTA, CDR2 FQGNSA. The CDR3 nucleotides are TGTGCCAGCAGCACCTGGGGCCCGAATGGCTACACCTTC. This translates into CASSTWGPNGYTF.

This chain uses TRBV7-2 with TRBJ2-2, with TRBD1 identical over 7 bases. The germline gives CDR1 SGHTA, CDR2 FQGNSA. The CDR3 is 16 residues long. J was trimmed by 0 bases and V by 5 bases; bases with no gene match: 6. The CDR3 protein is CASSRTGPPNTGELFF. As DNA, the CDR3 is TGTGCCAGCAGCCGGACAGGTCCTCCGAACACCGGGGAGCTGTTTTTT.

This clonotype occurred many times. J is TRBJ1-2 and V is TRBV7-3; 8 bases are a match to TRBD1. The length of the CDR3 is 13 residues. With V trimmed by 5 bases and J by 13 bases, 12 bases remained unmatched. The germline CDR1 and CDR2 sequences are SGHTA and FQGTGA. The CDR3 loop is CASSPAPGQELTF. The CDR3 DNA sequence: TGTGCCAGCAGCCCTGCCCCGGGACAGGAACTCACCTTC.

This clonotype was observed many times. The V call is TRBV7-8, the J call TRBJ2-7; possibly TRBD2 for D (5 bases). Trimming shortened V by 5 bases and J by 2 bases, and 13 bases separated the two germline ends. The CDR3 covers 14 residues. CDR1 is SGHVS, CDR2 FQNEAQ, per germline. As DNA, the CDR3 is TGTGCCAGCAGCCTGGACTTAAAGACCTACGAGCAGTACTTC. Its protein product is CASSLDLKTYEQYF.

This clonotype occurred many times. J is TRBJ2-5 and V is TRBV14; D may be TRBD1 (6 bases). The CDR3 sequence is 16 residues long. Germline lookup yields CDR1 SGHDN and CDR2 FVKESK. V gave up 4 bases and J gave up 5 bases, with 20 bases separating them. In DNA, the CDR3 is TGTGCCAGCAGCCTTCGGGACATTCGATCGGGGGAGACCCAGTACTTC. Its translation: CASSLRDIRSGETQYF.

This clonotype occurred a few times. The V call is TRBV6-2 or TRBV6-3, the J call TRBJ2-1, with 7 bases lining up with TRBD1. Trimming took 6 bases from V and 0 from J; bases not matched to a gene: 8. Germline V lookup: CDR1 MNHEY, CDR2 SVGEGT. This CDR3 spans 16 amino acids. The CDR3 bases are TGTGCCAGCAGACGAACAGGGGAAAGCTCCTACAATGAGCAGTTCTTC. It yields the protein CASRRTGESSYNEQFF.

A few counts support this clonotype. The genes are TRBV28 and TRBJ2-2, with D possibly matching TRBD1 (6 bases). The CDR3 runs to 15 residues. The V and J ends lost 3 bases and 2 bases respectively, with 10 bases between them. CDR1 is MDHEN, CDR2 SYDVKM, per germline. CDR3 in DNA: TGTGCCAGCAGTTTTTGGGGGACAAACACCGGGGAGCTGTTTTTT. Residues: CASSFWGTNTGELFF. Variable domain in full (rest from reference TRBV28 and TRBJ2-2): DVKVTQSSRYLVKRTGEKVFLECVQDMDHENMFWYRQDPGLGLRLIYFSYDVKMKEKGDIPEGYSVSREKKERFSLILESASTNQTSMYLCASSFWGTNTGELFFGEGSRLTVL.

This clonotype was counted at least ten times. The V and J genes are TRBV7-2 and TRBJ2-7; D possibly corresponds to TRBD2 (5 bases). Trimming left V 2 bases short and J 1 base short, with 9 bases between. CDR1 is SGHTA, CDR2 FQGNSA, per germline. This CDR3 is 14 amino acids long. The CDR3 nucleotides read TGTGCCAGCAGCTTACTGGGCGGGTCCTACGAGCAGTACTTC. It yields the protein CASSLLGGSYEQYF.

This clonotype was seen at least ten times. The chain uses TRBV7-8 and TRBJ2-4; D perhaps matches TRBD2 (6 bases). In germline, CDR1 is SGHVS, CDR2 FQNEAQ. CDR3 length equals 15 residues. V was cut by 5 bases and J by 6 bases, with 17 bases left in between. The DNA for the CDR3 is TGTGCCAGCAGCGCCGGGGCGGGGCGGAGAAACATTCAGTACTTC. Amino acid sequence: CASSAGAGRRNIQYF.

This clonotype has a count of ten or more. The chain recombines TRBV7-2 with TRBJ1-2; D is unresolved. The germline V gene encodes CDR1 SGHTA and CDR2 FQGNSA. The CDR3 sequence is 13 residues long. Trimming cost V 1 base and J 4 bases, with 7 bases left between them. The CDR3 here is CASSLGFSYGYTF. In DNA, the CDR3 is TGTGCCAGCAGCTTAGGTTTCAGCTATGGCTACACCTTC.

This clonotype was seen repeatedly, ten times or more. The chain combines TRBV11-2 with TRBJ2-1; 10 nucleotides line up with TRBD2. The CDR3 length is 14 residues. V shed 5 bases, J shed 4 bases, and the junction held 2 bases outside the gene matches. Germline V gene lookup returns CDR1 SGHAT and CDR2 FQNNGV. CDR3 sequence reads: CASSRGLAYNEQFF. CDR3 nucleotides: TGTGCCAGCAGCCGGGGACTAGCGTACAATGAGCAGTTCTTC. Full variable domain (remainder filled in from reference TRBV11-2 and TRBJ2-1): EAGVAQSPRYKIIEKRQSVAFWCNPISGHATLYWYQQILGQGPKLLIQFQNNGVVDDSQLPKDRFSAERLKGVDSTLKIQPAKLEDSAVYLCASSRGLAYNEQFFGPGTRLTVL.

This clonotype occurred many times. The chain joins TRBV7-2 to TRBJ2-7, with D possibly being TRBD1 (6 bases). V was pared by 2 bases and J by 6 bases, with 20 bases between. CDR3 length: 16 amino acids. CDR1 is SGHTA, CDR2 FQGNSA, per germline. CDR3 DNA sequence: TGTGCCAGCAGCTTAAACCCCGTAAGGGGGAGTGGCGAGCAGTACTTC. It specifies CASSLNPVRGSGEQYF.

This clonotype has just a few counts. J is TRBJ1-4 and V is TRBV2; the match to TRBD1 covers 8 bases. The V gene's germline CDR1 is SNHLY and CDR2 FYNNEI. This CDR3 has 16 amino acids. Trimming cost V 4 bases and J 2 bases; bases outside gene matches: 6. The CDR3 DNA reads TGTGCCAGCAGTGGACAGGGGATGCGCACTAATGAAAAACTGTTTTTT. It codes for CASSGQGMRTNEKLFF.

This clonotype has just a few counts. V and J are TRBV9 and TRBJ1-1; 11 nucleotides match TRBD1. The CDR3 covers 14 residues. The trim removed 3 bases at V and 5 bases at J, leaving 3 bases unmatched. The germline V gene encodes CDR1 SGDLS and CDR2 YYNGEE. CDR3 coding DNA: TGTGCCAGCAGCGCCGGGACAGGGGGGACTGAAGCTTTCTTT. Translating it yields CASSAGTGGTEAFF.

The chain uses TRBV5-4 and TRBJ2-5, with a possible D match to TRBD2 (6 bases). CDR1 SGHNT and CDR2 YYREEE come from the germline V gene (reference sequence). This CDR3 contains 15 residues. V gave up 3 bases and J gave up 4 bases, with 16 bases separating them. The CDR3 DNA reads TGTGCCAGCAGCTGGACCGGGAGAGGCCCAGAGACCCAGTACTTC. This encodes CASSWTGRGPETQYF.

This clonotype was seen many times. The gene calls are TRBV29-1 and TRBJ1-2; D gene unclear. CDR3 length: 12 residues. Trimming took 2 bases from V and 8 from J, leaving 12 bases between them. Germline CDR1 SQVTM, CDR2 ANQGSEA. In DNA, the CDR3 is TGCAGCGTTGAATTGGCCTTGGGGGGCTACACCTTC. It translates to CSVELALGGYTF.

Here the CDR3 reads CASSQQGGNQPQHF. CDR3 in DNA: TGCGCCAGCAGTCAACAGGGTGGCAATCAGCCCCAGCATTTT. The chain uses TRBV23-1 and TRBJ1-5; D possibly corresponds to TRBD1 (5 bases). TRBV23-1 belongs to the ORF category, with a function that is uncertain. The CDR3 covers 14 residues. Trimming stripped 2 bases from V and 2 bases from J, with 7 bases between.

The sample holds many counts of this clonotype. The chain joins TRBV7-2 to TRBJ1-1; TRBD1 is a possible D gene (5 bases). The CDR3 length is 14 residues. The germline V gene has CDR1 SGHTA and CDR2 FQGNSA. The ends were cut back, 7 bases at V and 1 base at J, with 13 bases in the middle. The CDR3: CASTRQTRNTEAFF. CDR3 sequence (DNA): TGTGCCAGCACCCGACAGACTCGGAACACTGAAGCTTTCTTT.